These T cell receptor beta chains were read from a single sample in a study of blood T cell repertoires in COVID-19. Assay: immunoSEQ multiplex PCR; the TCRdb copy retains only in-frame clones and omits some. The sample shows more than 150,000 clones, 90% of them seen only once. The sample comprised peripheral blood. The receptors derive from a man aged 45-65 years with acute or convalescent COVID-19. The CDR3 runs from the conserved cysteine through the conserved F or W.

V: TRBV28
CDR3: CASSLPAGGNEQFF

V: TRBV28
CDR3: CASLDRGHYGDTEAFF

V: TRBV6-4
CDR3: CASRGLAGDEQFF

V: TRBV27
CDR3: CASSLAGGPAGELFF

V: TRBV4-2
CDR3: CASSQLTLTGELFF

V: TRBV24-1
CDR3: CATSDNRAVGGYTF

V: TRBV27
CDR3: CASSTGAGNTIYF

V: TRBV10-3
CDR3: CAISLGVQETQYF

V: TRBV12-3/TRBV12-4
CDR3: CASRTGQGNGYTF

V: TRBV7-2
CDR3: CASSFGWNRVSGELFF

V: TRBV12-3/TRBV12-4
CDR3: CASRRGETQYF

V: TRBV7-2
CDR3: CASSFGTPNEQFF

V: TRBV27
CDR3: CASSLSRGLGVTDEQFF

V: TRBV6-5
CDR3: CASRPRQNTEAFF